This section outlines one T cell receptor (beta chain) sequence together with its context. It lacks a known antigen. Base qualities are missing; no much larger clone stands one base away. The germline V gene (reference sequence) gives CDR1 as DFQATT and CDR2 as SNEGSKA. The CDR3 holds 12 amino acids from the cysteine to the phenylalanine. Only the CDR3 portion is preserved as DNA: 36 bases, with reading frame beginning at the first base. V is clipped by 3 bases and J by 1 base, and the sequence between their germline boundaries is 6 bases long. These data originate in a study of blood T cell repertoires in COVID-19 (dated by TCRdb to about 2020). General notes on the study: Samples from collaborators originated in the United States, Italy and Spain and spanned both the acute and convalescent phases of COVID-19. The samples were drawn from two sources: the first 160 participants of the ongoing ImmuneRACE study, and over 950 subjects contributed by 6 global collaborators. The material from the prospective study consisted of cDNA or gDNA derived from T cells, B-cell-depleted T cells, or PBMCs. Subjects who had been exposed to COVID-19, were actively infected with it, or had recovered from it provided the deeply sampled blood TCRbeta repertoires that made up the dataset. Where HLA class I and class II types were available, the types were taken from metadata supplied by the sample provider, not from assay-based typing. Nearly every sample came with metadata listing a de-identified subject ID, COVID-19 status, age in years and sex. The repertoires were made available in a free public database intended to serve as a resource for research on the immune response to SARS-CoV-2. The full study reports these points: The quantity of clinical and demographic metadata differed by source and by participant and was supplied without curation.

Samples from volunteer blood donors who had recovered from COVID-19 were contributed by a second Seattle source. Each collaborating institution followed its own protocols to collect whole blood in K2EDTA tubes. For TCRbeta analysis, collaborators shipped samples as frozen whole blood, isolated PBMCs, or DNA extracted from either of those sample types. TCRbeta CDR3 regions were amplified from genomic DNA by means of the immunoSEQ Assay, a bias-controlled multiplex PCR. Per the source publication's procedure: Nucleated cell counts per sample were estimated from amplification of reference gene primers within the assay. Sequence reads were collapsed and filtered to measure the absolute abundance of every unique TCRbeta CDR3 rearrangement. Productive Simpson clonality was computed per sample as the square root of Simpson's diversity index over productive rearrangements. In TCRdb, the immuneACCESS table is reduced to in-frame sequences with V and J assigned. These tables do not hold every clone; where another copy was compared, an unresolved V gene accounts for under half, and the others remain unexplained. V and J calls and clone size are copied from that table; D and trimming were computed from the DNA. The table for this sample lists about 130,000 clones; around 73% of them were counted only once. Together, the top ten hold about a tenth of the sample.

The chain is assembled from TRBV20-1 and TRBJ2-5, with the identity of the D gene unclear. Sequencing was done on a sample of peripheral blood. This clonotype was obtained from a man aged 60 to 69 who had recovered from COVID-19. Here is the DNA: TGCAGTGCTAGTAACTTCCAAGAGACCCAGTACTTC. Translation gives CSASNFQETQYF.